The rows below give T cell receptor beta chains drawn from one sample of a study of blood T cell repertoires in COVID-19. Data came from immunoSEQ multiplex PCR; TCRdb stores just in-frame clones and leaves some out. The sample includes under 250,000 clones, approximately 85% of them seen just once. Sequencing input: PBMCs or T cells enriched from blood (not recorded which). The origin of the receptors is a woman aged 45-65 years with acute COVID-19. CDR3s include the opening cysteine and the closing phenylalanine or tryptophan. The D gene is left open where the match is weak. Clone sizes are given selectively: once, few, many, or a class where the clone is expanded.

size: -
D: -
J: TRBJ2-7
V: TRBV10-3
CDR3: CAISHQEGAYEQYF
DNA: TGTGCCATCAGCCACCAGGAAGGGGCCTACGAGCAGTACTTC

size: once
D: TRBD1
J: TRBJ1-6
V: TRBV4-1
CDR3: CASSQYTATGLSNSPLHF
DNA: TGCGCCAGCAGCCAATATACCGCGACAGGGTTAAGCAATTCACCCCTCCACTTT

size: -
D: -
J: TRBJ1-2
V: TRBV7-9
CDR3: CASSSGLSGYTF
DNA: TGTGCCAGCAGCTCCGGACTCTCTGGCTACACCTTC

size: -
D: TRBD1
J: TRBJ1-2
V: TRBV5-1
CDR3: CASRTRVSGTAPYGYTF
DNA: TGCGCCAGCAGGACAAGGGTCTCCGGGACAGCACCTTATGGCTACACCTTC

size: once
D: TRBD1
J: TRBJ1-2
V: TRBV5-1
CDR3: CASSSGQGATGANNYGYTF
DNA: TGCGCCAGCAGCTCGGGACAGGGGGCGACAGGGGCAAATAACTATGGCTACACCTTC

size: -
D: -
J: TRBJ2-7
V: TRBV6-5
CDR3: CASSYSGEVYEQYF
DNA: TGTGCCAGCAGTTACTCAGGGGAGGTCTACGAGCAGTACTTC

size: -
D: -
J: TRBJ2-2
V: TRBV9
CDR3: CASSVPPSWGANTGELFF
DNA: TGTGCCAGCAGCGTACCCCCGTCATGGGGGGCGAACACCGGGGAGCTGTTTTTT

size: once
D: -
J: TRBJ1-1
V: TRBV12-3/TRBV12-4
CDR3: CASSLRAPEAFF
DNA: TGTGCCAGCAGTTTGAGGGCACCTGAAGCTTTCTTT

size: few
D: -
J: TRBJ2-7
V: TRBV2
CDR3: CASSEAGAYYEQYF
DNA: TGTGCCAGCAGTGAAGCGGGGGCCTACTACGAGCAGTACTTC

size: -
D: -
J: TRBJ1-1
V: TRBV3-1/TRBV3-2
CDR3: CASSQDRRDTEAFF
DNA: TGTGCCAGCAGCCAAGATCGCAGGGACACTGAAGCTTTCTTT

size: -
D: TRBD1
J: TRBJ1-2
V: TRBV6-5
CDR3: CASSYSATGLGYGYTF
DNA: TGTGCCAGCAGTTACTCCGCGACAGGGCTCGGGTATGGCTACACCTTC

size: once
D: -
J: TRBJ1-2
V: TRBV6-4
CDR3: CASSSTASGGYTF
DNA: TGTGCCAGCAGTAGCACAGCCTCAGGAGGCTACACCTTC

size: -
D: TRBD2
J: TRBJ2-3
V: TRBV5-1
CDR3: CASSLRGVSTDTQYF
DNA: TGCGCCAGCAGCTTGCGGGGGGTTAGCACAGATACGCAGTATTTT

size: -
D: -
J: TRBJ1-2
V: TRBV30
CDR3: CAWSVLVQGGYGYTF
DNA: TGTGCCTGGAGTGTACTCGTGCAGGGCGGTTATGGCTACACCTTC

size: -
D: -
J: TRBJ1-2
V: TRBV10-3
CDR3: CAISLLGSNYGYTF
DNA: TGTGCCATCAGCCTTCTCGGTAGTAACTATGGCTACACCTTC

size: -
D: TRBD1
J: TRBJ1-4
V: TRBV4-3
CDR3: CASSQDLRDRGSEKLFF
DNA: TGCGCCAGCAGCCAAGATCTCCGGGACAGGGGAAGCGAAAAACTGTTTTTT

size: -
D: -
J: TRBJ1-3
V: TRBV3-1/TRBV3-2
CDR3: CASSQAGGNTIYF
DNA: TGTGCCAGCAGCCAAGCAGGAGGAAACACCATATATTTT

size: -
D: -
J: TRBJ1-2
V: TRBV6-5
CDR3: CASRTQGSNYGYTF
DNA: TGTGCCAGCAGGACACAGGGTTCTAACTATGGCTACACCTTC

size: -
D: -
J: TRBJ1-1
V: TRBV5-1
CDR3: CASSFKDADTEAFF
DNA: TGCGCCAGCAGCTTCAAAGACGCGGACACTGAAGCTTTCTTT

size: -
D: -
J: TRBJ1-2
V: TRBV28
CDR3: CASSIPPSGGYTF
DNA: TGTGCCAGCAGTATCCCACCTTCGGGGGGCTACACCTTC

size: -
D: -
J: TRBJ2-1
V: TRBV13
CDR3: CASRITWLNEQFF
DNA: TGTGCCAGCAGAATTACATGGCTCAATGAGCAGTTCTTC

size: -
D: -
J: TRBJ2-7
V: TRBV7-8
CDR3: CASSLVQYEQYF
DNA: TGTGCCAGCAGCTTAGTCCAGTACGAGCAGTACTTC

size: -
D: -
J: TRBJ1-2
V: TRBV30
CDR3: CAWRREAGAFYGYTF
DNA: TGTGCCTGGAGAAGGGAGGCCGGTGCCTTCTATGGCTACACCTTC

size: few
D: TRBD2
J: TRBJ2-5
V: TRBV9
CDR3: CASSFSGGVQETQYF
DNA: TGTGCCAGCAGCTTTAGCGGGGGGGTCCAAGAGACCCAGTACTTC

size: few
D: TRBD2
J: TRBJ2-1
V: TRBV19
CDR3: CASSISGGANEQFF
DNA: TGTGCCAGTAGTATAAGCGGGGGGGCCAATGAGCAGTTCTTC

size: -
D: -
J: TRBJ2-3
V: TRBV27
CDR3: CASRRQPDTQYF
DNA: TGTGCCAGCAGGAGACAGCCAGATACGCAGTATTTT

size: -
D: -
J: TRBJ2-1
V: TRBV7-2
CDR3: CASSLSRSHEQFF
DNA: TGTGCCAGCAGCTTAAGCCGGTCGCATGAGCAGTTCTTC

size: -
D: TRBD1
J: TRBJ1-2
V: TRBV19
CDR3: CASSSTDRGYGYTF
DNA: TGTGCCAGTAGTAGTACTGACAGGGGTTATGGCTACACCTTC

size: -
D: TRBD1
J: TRBJ1-5
V: TRBV6-2/TRBV6-3
CDR3: CASSQWTGGFEPQHF
DNA: TGTGCCAGCAGCCAATGGACAGGGGGCTTTGAGCCCCAGCATTTT

size: -
D: -
J: TRBJ1-1
V: TRBV27
CDR3: CASSFRTQGTEAFF
DNA: TGTGCCAGCAGTTTCCGAACCCAGGGGACCGAAGCTTTCTTT

size: -
D: -
J: TRBJ1-1
V: TRBV2
CDR3: CASSGGLGTEAFF
DNA: TGTGCCAGCAGTGGGGGACTGGGTACTGAAGCTTTCTTT

size: -
D: TRBD2
J: TRBJ2-5
V: TRBV29-1
CDR3: CSVRERGGQVIETQYF
DNA: TGCAGCGTCCGTGAGCGGGGGGGTCAAGTAATCGAGACCCAGTACTTC

size: -
D: TRBD2
J: TRBJ2-3
V: TRBV30
CDR3: CAWRDWDYTDTQYF
DNA: TGTGCCTGGAGAGACTGGGACTACACAGATACGCAGTATTTT

size: -
D: -
J: TRBJ2-2
V: TRBV28
CDR3: CASEGVNTGELFF
DNA: TGTGCCAGCGAGGGGGTGAACACCGGGGAGCTGTTTTTT

size: -
D: TRBD1
J: TRBJ1-1
V: TRBV11-2
CDR3: CASSLRQGGKAFF
DNA: TGTGCCAGCAGCCTCAGACAGGGCGGGAAAGCTTTCTTT

size: -
D: -
J: TRBJ1-1
V: TRBV6-5
CDR3: CASSYDRYTEAFF
DNA: TGTGCCAGCAGTTACGACAGGTACACTGAAGCTTTCTTT

size: -
D: TRBD1
J: TRBJ1-1
V: TRBV5-4
CDR3: CASSSRDRVFTEAFF
DNA: TGTGCCAGCAGCTCCCGGGACAGGGTGTTCACTGAAGCTTTCTTT

size: -
D: TRBD2
J: TRBJ2-1
V: TRBV19
CDR3: CASSMSPWGGGPSYNEQFF
DNA: TGTGCCAGTAGTATGAGCCCCTGGGGCGGGGGACCGTCCTACAATGAGCAGTTCTTC

size: -
D: TRBD2
J: TRBJ2-3
V: TRBV7-2
CDR3: CASSSTSGGLDTQYF
DNA: TGTGCCAGCAGCTCGACTAGCGGGGGGCTAGATACGCAGTATTTT

size: -
D: -
J: TRBJ2-2
V: TRBV9
CDR3: CASSARQGWGDTGELFF
DNA: TGTGCCAGCAGCGCGAGACAGGGATGGGGGGACACCGGGGAGCTGTTTTTT

size: -
D: -
J: TRBJ2-7
V: TRBV27
CDR3: CASSFVVPYEQYF
DNA: TGTGCCAGCAGTTTCGTCGTCCCCTACGAGCAGTACTTC

size: -
D: -
J: TRBJ2-1
V: TRBV6-5
CDR3: CASSPDSYNEQFF
DNA: TGTGCCAGCAGCCCGGACAGTTACAATGAGCAGTTCTTC

size: -
D: -
J: TRBJ2-5
V: TRBV5-8
CDR3: CASSIGTSQETQYF
DNA: TGTGCCAGCAGCATCGGGACAAGCCAAGAGACCCAGTACTTC

size: -
D: -
J: TRBJ1-1
V: TRBV29-1
CDR3: CSVLSRLRDTEAFF
DNA: TGCAGCGTTCTCTCTAGGCTTCGTGACACTGAAGCTTTCTTT

size: once
D: -
J: TRBJ1-1
V: TRBV18
CDR3: CASSEQVRVNTEAFF
DNA: TGTGCCAGCTCAGAACAAGTGAGGGTGAACACTGAAGCTTTCTTT

size: -
D: TRBD1
J: TRBJ2-1
V: TRBV6-1
CDR3: CASSEEQGLPYNEQFF
DNA: TGTGCCAGCAGTGAAGAACAGGGGTTACCCTACAATGAGCAGTTCTTC

size: -
D: -
J: TRBJ2-7
V: TRBV4-1
CDR3: CASSQEGRDFDYYEQYF
DNA: TGCGCCAGCAGCCAAGAGGGAAGGGACTTCGACTACTACGAGCAGTACTTC

size: -
D: TRBD1
J: TRBJ2-7
V: TRBV3-1/TRBV3-2
CDR3: CASSQGIGTGAYEQYF
DNA: TGTGCCAGCAGCCAAGGGATCGGGACAGGGGCCTACGAGCAGTACTTC

size: -
D: -
J: TRBJ1-3
V: TRBV18
CDR3: CASSPVSGTGNTIYF
DNA: TGTGCCAGCTCACCAGTCTCAGGAACAGGAAACACCATATATTTT

size: -
D: -
J: TRBJ1-1
V: TRBV27
CDR3: CASSRHRLSGGWSTEAFF
DNA: TGTGCCAGCAGTCGCCATCGATTGAGTGGGGGGTGGAGCACTGAAGCTTTCTTT

size: -
D: -
J: TRBJ1-1
V: TRBV7-2
CDR3: CASSLIQRGRLGGEAFF
DNA: TGTGCCAGCAGCTTAATTCAACGCGGCCGCCTAGGGGGTGAAGCTTTCTTT

size: -
D: -
J: TRBJ2-3
V: TRBV27
CDR3: CASSLRGRATTDTQYF
DNA: TGTGCCAGCAGTTTACGTGGCAGGGCTACCACAGATACGCAGTATTTT

size: -
D: TRBD2
J: TRBJ2-3
V: TRBV13
CDR3: CASSLGTSGLTDTQYF
DNA: TGTGCCAGCAGTCTCGGGACTAGCGGCCTCACAGATACGCAGTATTTT

size: -
D: TRBD1
J: TRBJ2-7
V: TRBV3-1/TRBV3-2
CDR3: CASSQGDRDYEQYF
DNA: TGTGCCAGCAGCCAAGGGGACAGGGACTACGAGCAGTACTTC

size: -
D: TRBD1
J: TRBJ1-2
V: TRBV14
CDR3: CASSFSGTGPYGYTF
DNA: TGTGCCAGCAGCTTCTCCGGGACAGGGCCCTATGGCTACACCTTC

size: -
D: -
J: TRBJ2-5
V: TRBV20-1
CDR3: CSAVGTTQYF
DNA: TGCAGTGCTGTGGGGACTACCCAGTACTTC